This T cell receptor (beta chain) was identified in a study of blood T cell repertoires in COVID-19. In this sample, this clone turned up once. Clones were sequenced by immunoSEQ multiplex PCR, and TCRdb holds only the in-frame ones, with some missing. Among 390,000 or so clones listed, about 87% were seen once. The ends lost 2 bases at V and 3 bases at J; junction bases unmatched: 4. The length of the CDR3 is 15 residues. Germline V CDR1 and CDR2: SNHLY, FYNNEI. Assignment of participants to cohorts was predicated upon participant-reported clinical history. This chain connects TRBV2 to TRBJ2-3; 8 bases fit TRBD2. Sequencing was performed on PBMCs or T cells enriched from blood (not recorded which). This clonotype originated in a woman aged 50 to 65 who had recovered from COVID-19. CDR3 residues: CASSELPGGTDTQYF. In DNA, the CDR3 is TGTGCCAGCAGTGAATTACCGGGGGGGACAGATACGCAGTATTTT.